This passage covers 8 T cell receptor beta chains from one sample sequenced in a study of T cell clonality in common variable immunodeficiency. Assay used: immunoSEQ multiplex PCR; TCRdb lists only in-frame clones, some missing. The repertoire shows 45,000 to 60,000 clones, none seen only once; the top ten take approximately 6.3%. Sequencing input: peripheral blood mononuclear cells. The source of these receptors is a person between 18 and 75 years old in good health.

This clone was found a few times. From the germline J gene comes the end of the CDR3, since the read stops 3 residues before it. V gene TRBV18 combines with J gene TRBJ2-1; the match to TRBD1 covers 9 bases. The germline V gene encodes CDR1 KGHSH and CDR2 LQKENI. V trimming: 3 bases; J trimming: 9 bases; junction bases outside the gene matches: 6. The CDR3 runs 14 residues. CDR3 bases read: TGTGCCAGCTCACCGACAGGGGGATCGGGTGAG. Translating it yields CASSPTGGSGE. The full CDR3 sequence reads CASSPTGGSGEQFF.

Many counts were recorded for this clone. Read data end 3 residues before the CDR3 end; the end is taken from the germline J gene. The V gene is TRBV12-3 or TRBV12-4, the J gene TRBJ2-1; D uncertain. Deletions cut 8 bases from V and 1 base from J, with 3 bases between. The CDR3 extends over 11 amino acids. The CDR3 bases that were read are TGTGCCAGCCGGTCCTACAATGAG. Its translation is CASRSYNE. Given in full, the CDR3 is CASRSYNEQFF.

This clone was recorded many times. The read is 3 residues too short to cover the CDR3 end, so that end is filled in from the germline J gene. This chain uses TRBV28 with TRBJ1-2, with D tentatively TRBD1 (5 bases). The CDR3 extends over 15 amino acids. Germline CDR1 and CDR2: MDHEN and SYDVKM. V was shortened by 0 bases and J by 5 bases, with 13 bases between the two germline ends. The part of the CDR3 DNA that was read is TGTGCCAGCAGTTTATGGCGGGGGGGGATATATGGC. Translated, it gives CASSLWRGGIYG. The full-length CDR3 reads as CASSLWRGGIYGYTF.

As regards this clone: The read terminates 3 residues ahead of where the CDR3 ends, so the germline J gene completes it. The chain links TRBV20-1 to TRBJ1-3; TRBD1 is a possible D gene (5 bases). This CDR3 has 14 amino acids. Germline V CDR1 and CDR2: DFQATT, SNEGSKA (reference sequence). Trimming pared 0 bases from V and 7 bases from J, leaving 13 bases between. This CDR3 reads CSARDSTGVNTIYF. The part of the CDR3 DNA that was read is TGCAGTGCTAGAGACTCGACGGGGGTGAACACC.

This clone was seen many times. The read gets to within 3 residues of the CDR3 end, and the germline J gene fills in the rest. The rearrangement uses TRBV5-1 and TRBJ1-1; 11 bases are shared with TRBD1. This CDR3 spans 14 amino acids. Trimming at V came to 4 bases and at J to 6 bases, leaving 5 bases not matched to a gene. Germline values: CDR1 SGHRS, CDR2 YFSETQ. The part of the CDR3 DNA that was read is TGCGCCAGCAGCCTAGGACAGGGGGCATCTGAA. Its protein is CASSLGQGASE. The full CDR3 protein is CASSLGQGASEAFF.

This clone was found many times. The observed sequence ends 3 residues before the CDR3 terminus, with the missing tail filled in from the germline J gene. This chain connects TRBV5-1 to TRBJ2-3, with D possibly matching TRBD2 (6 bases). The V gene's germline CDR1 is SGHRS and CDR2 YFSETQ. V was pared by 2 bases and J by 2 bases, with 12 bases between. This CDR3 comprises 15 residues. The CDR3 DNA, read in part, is TGCGCCAGCAGCTTCCCCGGGACTCTCACAGATACG. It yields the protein CASSFPGTLTDT. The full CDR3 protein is CASSFPGTLTDTQYF.

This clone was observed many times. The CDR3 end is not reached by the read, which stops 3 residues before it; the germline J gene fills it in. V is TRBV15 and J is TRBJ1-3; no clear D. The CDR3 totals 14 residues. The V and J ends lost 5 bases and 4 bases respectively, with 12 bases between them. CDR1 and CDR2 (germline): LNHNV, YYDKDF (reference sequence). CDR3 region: CATSFGVDGNTIYF. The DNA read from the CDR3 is TGTGCCACCAGCTTCGGGGTAGACGGAAACACC.

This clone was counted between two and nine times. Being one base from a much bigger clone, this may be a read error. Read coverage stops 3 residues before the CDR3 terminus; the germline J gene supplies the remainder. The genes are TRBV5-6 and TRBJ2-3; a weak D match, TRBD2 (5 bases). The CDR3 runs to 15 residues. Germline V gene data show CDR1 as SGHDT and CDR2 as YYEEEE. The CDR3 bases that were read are TGTGCCAGCAGCTACGGACTTAATAGCAATCAGCCG. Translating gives CASSYGLNSNQP. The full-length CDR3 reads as CASSYGLNSNQPQYF.